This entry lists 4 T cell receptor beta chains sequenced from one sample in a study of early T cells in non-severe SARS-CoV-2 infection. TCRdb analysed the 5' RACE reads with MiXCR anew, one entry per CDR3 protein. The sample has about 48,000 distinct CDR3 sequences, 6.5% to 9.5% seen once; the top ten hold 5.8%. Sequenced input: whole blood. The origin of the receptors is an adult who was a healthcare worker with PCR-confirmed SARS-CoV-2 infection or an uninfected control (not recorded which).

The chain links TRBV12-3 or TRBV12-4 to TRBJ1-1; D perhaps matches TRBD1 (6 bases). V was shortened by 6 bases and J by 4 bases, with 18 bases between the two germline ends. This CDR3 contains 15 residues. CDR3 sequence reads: CASRHREGVGTEAFF. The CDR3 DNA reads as TGTGCCAGCAGGCACAGGGAGGGGGTCGGCACTGAAGCTTTCTTT.

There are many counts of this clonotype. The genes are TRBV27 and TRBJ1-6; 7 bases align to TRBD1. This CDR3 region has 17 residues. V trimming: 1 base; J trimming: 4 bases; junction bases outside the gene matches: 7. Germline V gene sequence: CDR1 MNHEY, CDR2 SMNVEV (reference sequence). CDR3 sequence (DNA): TGTGCCAGCAGTTTATTCCAAGGGGGCTTGTATAATTCACCCCTCCACTTT. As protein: CASSLFQGGLYNSPLHF.

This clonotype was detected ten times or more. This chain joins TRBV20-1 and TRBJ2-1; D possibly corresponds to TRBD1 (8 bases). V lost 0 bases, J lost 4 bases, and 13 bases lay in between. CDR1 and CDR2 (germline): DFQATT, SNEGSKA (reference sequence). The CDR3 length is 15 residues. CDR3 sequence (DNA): TGCAGTGCTAGAGACACACAGGGGGGGTACAATGAGCAGTTCTTC. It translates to CSARDTQGGYNEQFF.

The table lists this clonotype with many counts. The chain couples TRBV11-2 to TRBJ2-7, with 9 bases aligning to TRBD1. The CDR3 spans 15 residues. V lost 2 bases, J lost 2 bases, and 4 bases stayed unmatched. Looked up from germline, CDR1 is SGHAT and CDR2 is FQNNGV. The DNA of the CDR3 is TGTGCCAGCAGCTTAATAAGGGACAGGGCCTACGAGCAGTACTTC. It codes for CASSLIRDRAYEQYF.